This TCR beta chain was captured by sequencing in a study of graft-versus-host responses after intestinal transplantation. The wider study: Every transplant recipient was induced with anti-thymocyte globulin, then maintained on tacrolimus and steroids for 2 to 3 years.

A remark on this clone: Its antigen is not known.

From germline, CDR1 is KGHSH and CDR2 LQKENI. The CDR3 spans 16 residues. Trimming stripped 3 bases from V and 0 bases from J, with 12 bases between. Data came from immunoSEQ multiplex PCR; TCRdb stores just in-frame clones and leaves some out. The sample has about 110,000 clones, about 87% seen once. The TCR was taken from a human donor who was the organ donor for an intestinal transplant. The material sequenced was unstimulated CD4+ T cells sorted from spleen or lymph node cells, taken before transplant. The rearrangement uses TRBV18 and TRBJ1-3; tentatively, D is TRBD1 (5 bases). CDR3 loop: CASSPGVGGSGNTIYF. The CDR3 DNA follows: TGTGCCAGCTCACCGGGTGTGGGGGGCTCTGGAAACACCATATATTTT.